The entry below gives a single T cell receptor (beta chain) sequence along with its context. Noted treatment: over 15 received Ad26.COV2.S at low or high dose, single or two shots; roughly five received placebo; per-sample allocation not given. Samples came from day 63 after the first vaccine or placebo injection. This sample is drawn from a study of Ad26.COV2.S vaccination and SARS-CoV-2 variants. Turning to the study itself: Donor allocation was to the COV1001 Ad26.COV2.S trial arm.

Assay used: immunoSEQ multiplex PCR; TCRdb lists only in-frame clones, some missing. The repertoire holds about 400,000 clones, with around 85% as singletons. Trimming removed 1 base from V and 7 bases from J; junction bases left unmatched: 12. This CDR3 is 16 amino acids long. Per germline, CDR1 MNHEY and CDR2 SVGAGI. This rearrangement joins TRBV6-5 to TRBJ1-1; 7 positions match TRBD1. The TCR originated in a person aged 18 to 65 who received the Ad26.COV2.S COVID-19 vaccine or a placebo. The input for sequencing was peripheral blood, taken in a trial of Ad26.COV2.S vaccine versus placebo. The CDR3 is CASSYFYSGTDLEAFF. The CDR3 nucleotides read TGTGCCAGCAGTTACTTTTATTCCGGGACAGACCTTGAAGCTTTCTTT.